This TCR beta chain was sequenced in a study of blood T cell repertoires in COVID-19. Turning to the study itself: The United States, Italy and Spain supplied acute and convalescent COVID-19 samples. PBMCs, B-cell-depleted T cells, or T cells provided the cDNA or gDNA that made up the material.

The CDR3 has 16 amino acids. V gave up 2 bases and J gave up 3 bases; unmatched junction bases: 5. The germline gives CDR1 SGHNT, CDR2 YYREEE (reference sequence). Methods used by the authors: The assay estimated nucleated cells by amplifying reference gene primers. Libraries were prepared by immunoSEQ multiplex PCR; TCRdb keeps only in-frame clonotypes and omits some of them. V and J calls plus clone size are reproduced from that table; the DNA served to infer D and trimming. This sample carries some 9,900 clones, 89% of them seen once, and the ten largest clones take roughly 5.2%. The chain joins TRBV5-4 to TRBJ1-4; 9 bases align to TRBD1. This TCR was recovered from a human donor in a cohort sampled during active COVID-19. The sample taken for sequencing was peripheral blood. DNA of the CDR3: TGTGCCAGCAGCTTACAGGGGGCGGTAGCTAATGAAAAACTGTTTTTT. This translates into CASSLQGAVANEKLFF.